This TCR beta chain was identified in a study of blood T cell repertoires in COVID-19. The table came from immunoSEQ multiplex PCR; TCRdb's copy has only in-frame clones and leaves some out. The sample has 150,000 to 200,000 clones, 80% seen once. Only a few counts were recorded for this clone. Germline V gene sequence: CDR1 SQVTM, CDR2 ANQGSEA. The CDR3 loop spans 13 amino acids. The V end lost 4 bases, the J end lost 0 bases, and 7 bases lay between the germline ends. This chain uses TRBV29-1 with TRBJ1-3, with a tentative D call TRBD1 (5 bases). This receptor was taken from a man between 60 and 75 years old who had been exposed to COVID-19. The sample consisted of PBMCs or T cells enriched from blood (not recorded which). The CDR3, as DNA: TGCAGCGTTGGCAGGGACTCTGGAAACACCATATATTTT. It codes for CSVGRDSGNTIYF.